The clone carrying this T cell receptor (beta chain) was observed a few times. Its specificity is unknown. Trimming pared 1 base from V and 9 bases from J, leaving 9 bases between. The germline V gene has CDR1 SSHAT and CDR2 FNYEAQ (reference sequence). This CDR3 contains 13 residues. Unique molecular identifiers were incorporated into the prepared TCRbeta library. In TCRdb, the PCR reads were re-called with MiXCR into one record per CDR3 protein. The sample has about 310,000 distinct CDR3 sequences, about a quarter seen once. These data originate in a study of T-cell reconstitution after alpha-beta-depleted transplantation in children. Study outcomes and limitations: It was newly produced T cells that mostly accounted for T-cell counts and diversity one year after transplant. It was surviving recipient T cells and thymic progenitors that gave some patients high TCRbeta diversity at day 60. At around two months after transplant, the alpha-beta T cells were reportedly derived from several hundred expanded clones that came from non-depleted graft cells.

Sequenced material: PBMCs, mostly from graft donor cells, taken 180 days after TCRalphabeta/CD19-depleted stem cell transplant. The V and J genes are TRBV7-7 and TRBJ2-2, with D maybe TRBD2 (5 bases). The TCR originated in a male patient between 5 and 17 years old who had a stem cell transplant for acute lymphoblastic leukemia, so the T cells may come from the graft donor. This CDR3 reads CASSLGERRELFF. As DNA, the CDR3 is TGTGCCAGCAGCTTAGGGGAGAGGCGGGAGCTGTTTTTT.